The source of this T cell receptor (beta chain) is a study of blood T cell repertoires in COVID-19 (TCRdb year 2020). Regarding the study in general: Samples from collaborators originated in the United States, Italy and Spain and spanned both the acute and convalescent phases of COVID-19. The material from the prospective study consisted of cDNA or gDNA derived from T cells, B-cell-depleted T cells, or PBMCs. Deeply sampled blood TCRbeta repertoires from subjects exposed to, actively infected with, or recovered from COVID-19 were included in the dataset. The repertoires were released in a freely available public database intended as a resource for research on the immune response to SARS-CoV-2. The samples were drawn from two sources: the first 160 participants of the ongoing ImmuneRACE study, and fewer than 1,500 subjects contributed by 6 global collaborators. Sample metadata almost always included a de-identified subject ID, COVID-19 status, age in years and sex. Where available, HLA class I and class II types were obtained from metadata supplied by the sample provider rather than from assay-based typing. Findings and caveats that apply to the study as a whole: How much clinical and demographic metadata was included differed by source and by participant, and the metadata was provided uncurated.

Enrolling through a virtual design, the prospective study's participants ranged in age from roughly 18 to 100 years and lived across roughly 23 United States geographic areas. Cohort assignment in the prospective study relied on participant-reported clinical history from a screening survey and a study questionnaire. Each participant in the prospective study had whole blood, serum and a nasopharyngeal or oropharyngeal swab collected by mobile phlebotomists. Additional blood draws and questionnaires over an approximately 2-month period could optionally be provided by prospective study participants. Prospective study blood samples were shipped either frozen or at room temperature before DNA extraction. TCRbeta CDR3 regions were amplified from genomic DNA using the immunoSEQ Assay, a bias-controlled multiplex PCR. The paper's processing steps were these. Within the assay, amplification of reference gene primers was used to estimate how many nucleated cells each sample contained. Sequence reads were collapsed and filtered to measure the absolute abundance of every unique TCRbeta CDR3 rearrangement. For each sample, productive Simpson clonality was calculated by taking the square root of Simpson's diversity index across productive rearrangements. This is the immuneACCESS table as TCRdb keeps it, with only in-frame sequences that have V and J called. A part of the clones is gone; compared with another copy, unresolved V genes explain less than half, and the rest is unexplained. Clonal size and the V and J genes are those of that table, whereas D and trimming came from the DNA. The sample profile shows approximately 240,000 clones; about 79% of them were found once. 1.3% of the sample goes to the ten largest clones.

On this clone itself: No cognate antigen has been identified for it. Base qualities are missing; no much larger clone stands one base away.

Specimen: PBMCs or T cells enriched from blood (not recorded which). The sequence was obtained from a woman in her thirties or forties with acute COVID-19.

For the CDR3, the sequence is CASSKDSRETQYF. The nucleotides read TGTGCCAGCAGTAAGGACAGCAGAGAGACCCAGTACTTC. The chain links TRBV7-8 with TRBJ2-5; tentative D gene TRBD1, with 6 bases matching. Looking up the germline V gene yields CDR1 SGHVS and CDR2 FQNEAQ. The V end loses 6 bases and the J end loses 4 bases, and a stretch of 12 bases separates them. There are 13 amino acids in the CDR3, from cysteine to phenylalanine inclusive. Only CDR3 DNA is held: 39 bases, read in frame from base 1. The variable domain in full, with residues beyond the CDR3 obtained from the reference TRBV7-8 and TRBJ2-5 genes, is GAGVSQSPRYKVAKRGQDVALRCDPISGHVSLFWYQQALGQGPEFLTYFQNEAQLDKSGLPSDRFFAERPEGSVSTLKIQRTQQEDSAVYLCASSKDSRETQYFGPGTRLLVL.